These T cell receptor beta chains were read from a single sample in a study of cytomegalovirus exposure and HLA in healthy donors. Clones were read by immunoSEQ multiplex PCR, and TCRdb kept only the in-frame ones, dropping some. The table includes about 250,000 clones, about nine tenths detected once. The material sequenced was PBMCs. The receptor set was obtained from a girl aged 2 to 9 in good health and CMV-seronegative. Each CDR3 is given with its conserved first and last residue. A D gene is named only where the DNA matches it firmly. Size tells how often a clone was seen (once, few, many) or the class of an expanded clone, and some rows leave it out.

D	V	size	J	DNA	CDR3
TRBD1	TRBV7-8	-	TRBJ1-2	TGTGCCAGCAGCTTAGTGGACAGGGGCCCCGTCTATGGCTACACCTTC	CASSLVDRGPVYGYTF
TRBD2	TRBV5-6	-	TRBJ2-1	TGTGCCAGCAGCTGGAAACCGGGACTAGCGGGATTTTATGAGCAGTTCTTC	CASSWKPGLAGFYEQFF
-	TRBV18	-	TRBJ1-1	TGTGCCAGCTCACCACCGTCAGGAACTGAAGCTTTCTTT	CASSPPSGTEAFF
TRBD1	TRBV19	-	TRBJ2-5	TGTGCCAGTAGTCCGGGACAGGGAATCGCTACCCAGTACTTC	CASSPGQGIATQYF
-	TRBV2	-	TRBJ1-1	TGTGCCAGCAGCGTTACAGCCTACACTGAAGCTTTCTTT	CASSVTAYTEAFF
TRBD2	TRBV4-2	-	TRBJ2-3	TGTGCCAGCAGCCAAGATGGGCCTAGCGGGGTGACAGATACGCAGTATTTT	CASSQDGPSGVTDTQYF
-	TRBV27	-	TRBJ2-7	TGTGCCAGCAGTTTAGAACAGGGAAGCCCCCGGGAGCAGTACTTC	CASSLEQGSPREQYF
-	TRBV18	-	TRBJ1-4	TGTGCCAGCTCACCGACCGGGACACTTACTGCAACTAATGAAAAACTGTTTTTT	CASSPTGTLTATNEKLFF
TRBD2	TRBV19	-	TRBJ2-3	TGTGCCAGTACCATTAGCGGGGAGGCGCGCACGCAGTATTTT	CASTISGEARTQYF
-	TRBV11-3	-	TRBJ2-1	TGTGCCAGCAGTTCCCGGGATGAGCAGTTCTTC	CASSSRDEQFF
TRBD1	TRBV5-1	-	TRBJ1-6	TGCGCCAGCAGCTGGACAGGGGACCCGTATAATTCACCCCTCCACTTT	CASSWTGDPYNSPLHF
-	TRBV5-6	-	TRBJ1-2	TGTGCCAGCAGGCATTATGACAGCTGGGCATCTGGCTACACCTTC	CASRHYDSWASGYTF
-	TRBV6-1	-	TRBJ2-2	TGTGCCAGCGGGGGCCCCGGGCCTAGCACCGGGGAGCTGTTTTTT	CASGGPGPSTGELFF
-	TRBV5-1	-	TRBJ2-3	TGCGCCAGCAGCTTGGACAGGGTGACAGATACGCAGTATTTT	CASSLDRVTDTQYF
-	TRBV18	-	TRBJ1-6	TGTGCCAGCTCACCGCTGACAGGCTCTAATTCACCCCTCCACTTT	CASSPLTGSNSPLHF
-	TRBV4-1	few	TRBJ2-7	TGCGCCAGCAGAAACCCGACAGGCGAGCAGTACTTC	CASRNPTGEQYF
-	TRBV15	-	TRBJ2-5	TGTGCCACCAGCAGGGGGGGTCTTCTGGAGACCCAGTACTTC	CATSRGGLLETQYF
TRBD2	TRBV5-6	-	TRBJ2-5	TGTGCCAGCAGCGAAGGGACTATACAAGAGACCCAGTACTTC	CASSEGTIQETQYF
-	TRBV21-1	-	TRBJ2-6	TGTGCCAGCAGCACCACCCCGACCAGGACAGTGAACTCTGGGGCCAACGTCCTGACTTTC	CASSTTPTRTVNSGANVLTF
-	TRBV18	once	TRBJ2-1	TGTGCCAGCTCACCACCGTCAACTAGCTCCTACAATGAGCAGTTCTTC	CASSPPSTSSYNEQFF
TRBD1	TRBV2	once	TRBJ2-2	TGTGCCAGCAGTATCGGGACAGGGGCCACCGGGGAGCTGTTTTTT	CASSIGTGATGELFF
-	TRBV6-4	-	TRBJ2-1	TGTGCCAGCAGTGATGGTCGGGGGAGTACAACCTACAATGAGCAGTTCTTC	CASSDGRGSTTYNEQFF
TRBD2	TRBV18	once	TRBJ2-1	TGTGCCAGCTCACCACCGGGACTAAACGACAATGAGCAGTTCTTC	CASSPPGLNDNEQFF
TRBD1	TRBV6-6	-	TRBJ2-5	TGTGCCAGCAGTTCCGGGACAGGTCAAGAGACCCAGTACTTC	CASSSGTGQETQYF
TRBD2	TRBV5-5	-	TRBJ2-7	TGTGCCAGCAGCTTGAAACTAGCGGGGAACTACGAGCAGTACTTC	CASSLKLAGNYEQYF
-	TRBV29-1	-	TRBJ1-2	TGCACCGACGGGGGCTACACCTTC	CTDGGYTF
TRBD1	TRBV9	-	TRBJ1-5	TGTGCCAGCAGCGCAACAGGGGATCAGCCCCAGCATTTT	CASSATGDQPQHF
-	TRBV7-9	-	TRBJ2-1	TGTGCCAGCAGCGAGCGGAGAGCCTCCTACAATGAGCAGTTCTTC	CASSERRASYNEQFF
TRBD1	TRBV7-9	-	TRBJ2-4	TGTGCCAGCAGCTTACAGGGGGTAGCCAAAAACATTCAGTACTTC	CASSLQGVAKNIQYF
-	TRBV2	-	TRBJ1-4	TGTGCCAGCAGTGAAGCCAGAGGGAATGAAAAACTGTTTTTT	CASSEARGNEKLFF
-	TRBV29-1	-	TRBJ2-3	TGCAGCGTTGAGTTAGGGGTTAGCACAGATACGCAGTATTTT	CSVELGVSTDTQYF
TRBD1	TRBV5-1	-	TRBJ2-3	TGCGCCAGCAGCGACGGACAGGGACGCCCAGATACGCAGTATTTT	CASSDGQGRPDTQYF
TRBD1	TRBV6-1	-	TRBJ1-1	TGTGCCAGCAGGCCGGACAGGAATTTAGCTTTCTTT	CASRPDRNLAFF
TRBD1	TRBV19	once	TRBJ2-7	TGTGCCAGTAGCAATACAGGGGGCTGGGAGCAGTACTTC	CASSNTGGWEQYF
-	TRBV28	-	TRBJ1-3	TGTGCCAGCAGTTTGTTAAGGGGTTCTGGAAACACCATATATTTT	CASSLLRGSGNTIYF
TRBD1	TRBV11-3	-	TRBJ1-6	TGTGCCAGCAGCTTACAAGGGACAGCGGATTCACCCCTCCACTTT	CASSLQGTADSPLHF
-	TRBV28	once	TRBJ1-4	TGTGCCAGCAGTTTATGGGCAGATGAAAAACTGTTTTTT	CASSLWADEKLFF
TRBD1	TRBV27	-	TRBJ2-7	TGTGCCACCATGACAGGGGTCTACGAGCAGTACTTC	CATMTGVYEQYF
TRBD2	TRBV11-2	-	TRBJ2-3	TGTGCCAGCAGCTCCAACTACGGGACTAGCGGGAGGTCTGATACGCAGTATTTT	CASSSNYGTSGRSDTQYF
TRBD2	TRBV30	-	TRBJ2-3	TGTGCCTGGACCGGGGGGGCCTATCTAGCAGATACGCAGTATTTT	CAWTGGAYLADTQYF
-	TRBV18	-	TRBJ2-3	TGTGCCAGCTCAAGAACCGGGACAAGCACAGATACGCAGTATTTT	CASSRTGTSTDTQYF
-	TRBV4-1	-	TRBJ1-1	TGCGCCAGCAGCCAAGAGATCGGCCAACGGAGGGTGGGGGGGGCGAACACTGAAGCTTTCTTT	CASSQEIGQRRVGGANTEAFF
TRBD2	TRBV7-2	-	TRBJ2-3	TGTGCCAGCACCAGCAGACGGCTAGCGGGGGGTGGCACAGATACGCAGTATTTT	CASTSRRLAGGGTDTQYF
-	TRBV7-9	once	TRBJ2-3	TGTGCCAGCAGCCTATCGGGAGATACGCAGTATTTT	CASSLSGDTQYF
TRBD1	TRBV9	-	TRBJ1-5	TGTGCCAGCAGCGATCCTCGGGACAGGGGCAGCAATCAGCCCCAGCATTTT	CASSDPRDRGSNQPQHF
TRBD1	TRBV30	-	TRBJ1-5	TGTGCCTGGCAAAAGGGGACAGTCTCAAATCAGCCCCAGCATTTT	CAWQKGTVSNQPQHF
TRBD1	TRBV6-6	-	TRBJ2-7	TGTGCCAGCACCCCGGGACAGGGAGGATACGAGCAGTACTTC	CASTPGQGGYEQYF
TRBD1	TRBV19	-	TRBJ2-3	TGTGCCAGTAGTATCGTCGACAGGGGAACAGATACGCAGTATTTT	CASSIVDRGTDTQYF
-	TRBV27	once	TRBJ1-1	TGTGCCAGCAGTTTATCGACGCCCTTATGGGGGCTTAGGACTGAAGCTTTCTTT	CASSLSTPLWGLRTEAFF
-	TRBV5-6	-	TRBJ1-5	TGTGCCAGCAGCCTCCAGGAGGGCATACAGCCCCAGCATTTT	CASSLQEGIQPQHF
-	TRBV5-6	-	TRBJ2-7	TGTGCCAGCACCGATTGGGGCTCCTACGAGCAGTACTTC	CASTDWGSYEQYF
-	TRBV28	-	TRBJ2-5	TGTGCCAGCAGTCTGGCACAGGGAACAAGAGAGACCCAGTACTTC	CASSLAQGTRETQYF
TRBD2	TRBV27	-	TRBJ2-1	TGTGCCAGCAGTTTACGGCTAGCGGGTGAGCAGCTCTTC	CASSLRLAGEQLF
TRBD1	TRBV11-2	-	TRBJ1-2	TGTGCCAGCAGCGATCCACAAACAGGGGTTGGCTACACCTTC	CASSDPQTGVGYTF
TRBD2	TRBV7-2	-	TRBJ2-5	TGTGCCAGCAATGAAAGCGGGGGGGGGACCCAGTACTTC	CASNESGGGTQYF
TRBD1	TRBV5-5	few	TRBJ1-1	TGTGCCAGCAGCTCGACAGGGACGAACACTGAAGCTTTCTTT	CASSSTGTNTEAFF
-	TRBV19	-	TRBJ2-3	TGTGCCAGTAGTCCAGGGACAGATACGCAGTATTTT	CASSPGTDTQYF
TRBD1	TRBV7-8	-	TRBJ1-1	TGTGCCAGCAGCACCCGACAGGGGGCGAACACTGAAGCTTTCTTT	CASSTRQGANTEAFF
-	TRBV4-2	-	TRBJ1-1	TGTGCCAGCAGCCAAGAGGCCAGGGAAGGCGCTGAAGCTTTCTTT	CASSQEAREGAEAFF
-	TRBV7-9	-	TRBJ2-1	TGTGCCAGCACACTCTTTAGGCATCCTGAGGATGAGCAGTTCTTC	CASTLFRHPEDEQFF